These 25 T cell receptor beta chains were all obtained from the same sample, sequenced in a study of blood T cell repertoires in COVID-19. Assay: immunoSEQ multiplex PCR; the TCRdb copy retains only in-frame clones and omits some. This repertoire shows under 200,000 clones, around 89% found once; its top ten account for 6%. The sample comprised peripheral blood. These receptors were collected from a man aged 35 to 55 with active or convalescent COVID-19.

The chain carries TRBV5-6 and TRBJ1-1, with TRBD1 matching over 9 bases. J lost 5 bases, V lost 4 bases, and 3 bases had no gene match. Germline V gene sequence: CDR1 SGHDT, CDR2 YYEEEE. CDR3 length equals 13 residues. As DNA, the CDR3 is TGTGCCAGCAGCGGTGACAGGGGGACTGAAGCTTTCTTT. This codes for CASSGDRGTEAFF.

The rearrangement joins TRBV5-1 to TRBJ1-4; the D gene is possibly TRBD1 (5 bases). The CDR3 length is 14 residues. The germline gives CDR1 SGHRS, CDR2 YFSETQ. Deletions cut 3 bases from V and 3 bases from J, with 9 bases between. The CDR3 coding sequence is TGCGCCAGCAGCTCAGACAGATCTAATGAAAAACTGTTTTTT. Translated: CASSSDRSNEKLFF.

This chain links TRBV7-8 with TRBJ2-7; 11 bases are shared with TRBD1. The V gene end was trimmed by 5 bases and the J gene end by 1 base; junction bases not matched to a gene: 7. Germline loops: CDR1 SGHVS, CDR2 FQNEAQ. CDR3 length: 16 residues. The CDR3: CASSPGQGAVSYEQYF. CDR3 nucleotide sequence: TGTGCCAGCAGCCCCGGACAGGGGGCAGTTTCCTACGAGCAGTACTTC.

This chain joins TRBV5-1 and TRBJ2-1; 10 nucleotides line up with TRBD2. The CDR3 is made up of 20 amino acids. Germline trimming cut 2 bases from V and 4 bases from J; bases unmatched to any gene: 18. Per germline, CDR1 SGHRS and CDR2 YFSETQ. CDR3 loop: CASSFPGASGSGGPYNEQFF. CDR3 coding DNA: TGCGCCAGCAGCTTCCCTGGGGCTAGCGGGAGTGGTGGCCCGTACAATGAGCAGTTCTTC.

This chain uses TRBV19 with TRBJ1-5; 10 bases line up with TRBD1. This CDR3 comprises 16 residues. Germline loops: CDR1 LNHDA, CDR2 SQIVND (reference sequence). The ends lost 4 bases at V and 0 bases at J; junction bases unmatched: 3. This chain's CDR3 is CASSKWDRGSNQPQHF. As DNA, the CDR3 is TGTGCCAGTAGTAAATGGGACAGGGGTAGCAATCAGCCCCAGCATTTT.

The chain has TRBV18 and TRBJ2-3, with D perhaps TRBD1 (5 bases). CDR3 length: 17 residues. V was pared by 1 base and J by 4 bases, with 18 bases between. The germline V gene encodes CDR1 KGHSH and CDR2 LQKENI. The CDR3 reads CASSPLRGRLVPDTQYF. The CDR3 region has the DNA TGTGCCAGCTCACCACTTAGGGGAAGGCTAGTCCCAGATACGCAGTATTTT. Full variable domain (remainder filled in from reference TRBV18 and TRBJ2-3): NAGVMQNPRHLVRRRGQEARLRCSPMKGHSHVYWYRQLPEEGLKFMVYLQKENIIDESGMPKERFSAEFPKEGPSILRIQQVVRGDSAAYFCASSPLRGRLVPDTQYFGPGTRLTVL.

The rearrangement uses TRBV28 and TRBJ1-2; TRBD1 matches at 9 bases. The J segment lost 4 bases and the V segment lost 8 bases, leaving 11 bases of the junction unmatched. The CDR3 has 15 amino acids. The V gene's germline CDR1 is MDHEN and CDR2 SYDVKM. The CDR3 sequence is CASGNVGQGGYGYTF. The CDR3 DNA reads TGTGCCAGCGGTAACGTGGGACAGGGAGGCTATGGCTACACCTTC.

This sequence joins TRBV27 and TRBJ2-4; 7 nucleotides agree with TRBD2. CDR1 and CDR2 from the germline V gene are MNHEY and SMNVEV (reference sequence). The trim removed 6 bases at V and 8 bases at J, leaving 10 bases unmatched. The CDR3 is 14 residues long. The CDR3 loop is CASSWGGWGDIQYF. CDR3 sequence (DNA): TGTGCCAGCAGCTGGGGAGGGTGGGGGGACATTCAGTACTTC.

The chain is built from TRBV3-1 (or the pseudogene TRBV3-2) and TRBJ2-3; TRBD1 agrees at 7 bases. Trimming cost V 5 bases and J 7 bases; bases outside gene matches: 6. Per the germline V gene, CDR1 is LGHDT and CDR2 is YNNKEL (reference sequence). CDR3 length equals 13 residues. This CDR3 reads CASSSHRGNTQYF. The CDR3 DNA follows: TGTGCCAGCAGCTCTCACAGGGGAAATACGCAGTATTTT.

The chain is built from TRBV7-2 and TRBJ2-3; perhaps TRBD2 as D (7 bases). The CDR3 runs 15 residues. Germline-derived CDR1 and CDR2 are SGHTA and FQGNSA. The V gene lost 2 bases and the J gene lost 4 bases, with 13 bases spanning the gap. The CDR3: CASSLRGGYSDTQYF. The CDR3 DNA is TGTGCCAGCAGCTTAAGGGGGGGCTATTCAGATACGCAGTATTTT. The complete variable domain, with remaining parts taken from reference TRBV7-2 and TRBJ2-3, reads GAGVSQSPSNKVTEKGKDVELRCDPISGHTALYWYRQSLGQGLEFLIYFQGNSAPDKSGLPSDRFSAERTGGSVSTLTIQRTQQEDSAVYLCASSLRGGYSDTQYFGPGTRLTVL.

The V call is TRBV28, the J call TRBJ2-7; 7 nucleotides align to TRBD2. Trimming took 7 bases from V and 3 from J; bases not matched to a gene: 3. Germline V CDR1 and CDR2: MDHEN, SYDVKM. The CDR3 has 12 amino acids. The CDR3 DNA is TGTGCCAGCACCCCGGGGGGCTACGAGCAGTACTTC. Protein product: CASTPGGYEQYF.

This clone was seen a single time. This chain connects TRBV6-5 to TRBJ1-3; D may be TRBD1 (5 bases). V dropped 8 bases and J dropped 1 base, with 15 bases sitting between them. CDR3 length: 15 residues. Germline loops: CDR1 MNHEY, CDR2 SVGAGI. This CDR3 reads CASRSAGGSGNTIYF. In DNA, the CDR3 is TGTGCCAGCCGCTCGGCGGGGGGGTCTGGAAACACCATATATTTT.

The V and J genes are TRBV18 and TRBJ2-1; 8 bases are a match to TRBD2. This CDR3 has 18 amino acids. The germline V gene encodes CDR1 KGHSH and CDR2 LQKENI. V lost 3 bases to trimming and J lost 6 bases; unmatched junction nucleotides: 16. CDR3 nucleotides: TGTGCCAGCTCACCTACCTTTAGGGCGGGGGGTTCAACCAATGAGCAGTTCTTC. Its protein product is CASSPTFRAGGSTNEQFF. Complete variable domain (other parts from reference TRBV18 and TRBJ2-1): NAGVMQNPRHLVRRRGQEARLRCSPMKGHSHVYWYRQLPEEGLKFMVYLQKENIIDESGMPKERFSAEFPKEGPSILRIQQVVRGDSAAYFCASSPTFRAGGSTNEQFFGPGTRLTVL.

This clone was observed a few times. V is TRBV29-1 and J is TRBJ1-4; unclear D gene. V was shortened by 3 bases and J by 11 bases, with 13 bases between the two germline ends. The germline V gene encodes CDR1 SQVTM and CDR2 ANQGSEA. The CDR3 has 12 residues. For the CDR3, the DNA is TGCAGCGTTGAGATCGGGGATTTGAAACTGTTTTTT. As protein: CSVEIGDLKLFF.

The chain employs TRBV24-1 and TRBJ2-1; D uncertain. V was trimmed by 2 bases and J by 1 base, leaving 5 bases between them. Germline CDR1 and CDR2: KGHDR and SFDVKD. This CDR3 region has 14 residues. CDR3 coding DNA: TGTGCCACCAGTGATTCCCCGTCCTACAATGAGCAGTTCTTC. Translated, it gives CATSDSPSYNEQFF.

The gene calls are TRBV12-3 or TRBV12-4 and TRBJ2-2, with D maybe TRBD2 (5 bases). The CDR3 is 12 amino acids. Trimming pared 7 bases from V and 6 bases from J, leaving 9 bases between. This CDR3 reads CASTRRSGELFF. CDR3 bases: TGTGCCAGCACCCGGAGGTCCGGGGAGCTGTTTTTT.

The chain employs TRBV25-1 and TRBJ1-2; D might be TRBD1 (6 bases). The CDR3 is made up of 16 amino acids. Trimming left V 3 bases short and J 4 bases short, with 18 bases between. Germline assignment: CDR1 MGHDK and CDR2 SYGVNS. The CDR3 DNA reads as TGTGCCAGCAGTGACCTAGACGGACAGTCGGGCTATGGCTACACCTTC. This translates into CASSDLDGQSGYGYTF.

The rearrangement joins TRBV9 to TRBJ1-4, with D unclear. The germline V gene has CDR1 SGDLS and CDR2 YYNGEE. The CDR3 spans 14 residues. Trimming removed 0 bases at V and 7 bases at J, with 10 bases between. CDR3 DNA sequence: TGTGCCAGCAGCGTAGGAGGTGGTACTGAAAAACTGTTTTTT. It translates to CASSVGGGTEKLFF.

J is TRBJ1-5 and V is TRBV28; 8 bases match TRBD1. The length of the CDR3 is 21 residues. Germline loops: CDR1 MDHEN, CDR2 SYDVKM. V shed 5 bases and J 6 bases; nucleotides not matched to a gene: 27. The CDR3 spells CASSTYTISSRGRYDIQPQHF. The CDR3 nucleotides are TGTGCCAGCAGTACCTATACCATTTCATCCAGGGGGCGCTACGACATTCAGCCCCAGCATTTT.

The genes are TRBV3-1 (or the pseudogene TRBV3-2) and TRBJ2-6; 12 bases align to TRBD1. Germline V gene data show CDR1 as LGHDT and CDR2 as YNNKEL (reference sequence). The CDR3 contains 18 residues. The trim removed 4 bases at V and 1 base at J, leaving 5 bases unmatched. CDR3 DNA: TGTGCCAGCAGCCTCCGGGACAGGGGGCTTTCTGGGGCCAACGTCCTGACTTTC. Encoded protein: CASSLRDRGLSGANVLTF.

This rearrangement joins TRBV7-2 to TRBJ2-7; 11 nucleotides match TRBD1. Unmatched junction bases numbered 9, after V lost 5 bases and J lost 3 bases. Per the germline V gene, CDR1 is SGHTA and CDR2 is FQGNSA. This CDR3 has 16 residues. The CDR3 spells CASSRKGQGELYEQYF. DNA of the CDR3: TGTGCCAGCAGCCGCAAGGGACAGGGGGAACTCTACGAGCAGTACTTC.

The chain's CDR3 is CASSRKGDTEAFF. The CDR3 DNA reads as TGTGCCAGCAGTAGAAAAGGGGACACTGAAGCTTTCTTT. The chain carries TRBV6-5 and TRBJ1-1, with D maybe TRBD1 (5 bases). The CDR3 covers 13 residues. Trimming cost V 5 bases and J 3 bases, with 10 bases left between them. Germline V CDR1 and CDR2: MNHEY, SVGAGI.

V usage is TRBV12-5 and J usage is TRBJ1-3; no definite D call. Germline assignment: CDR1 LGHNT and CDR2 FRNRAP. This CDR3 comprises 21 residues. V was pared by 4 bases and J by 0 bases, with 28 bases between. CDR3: CASGSPHSLHLGESSGNTIYF. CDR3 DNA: TGTGCTAGTGGTTCTCCCCATAGTCTCCATCTAGGTGAGAGCTCTGGAAACACCATATATTTT.

DNA for the CDR3: TGTGCCAGTCAAACAGGCTACAATGAGCAGTTCTTC. Residues: CASQTGYNEQFF. The chain carries TRBV5-8 and TRBJ2-1, with D possibly TRBD1 on 5 matching bases. Per germline, CDR1 SGHTS and CDR2 YDEGEE. Trimming cost V 8 bases and J 3 bases, with 9 bases left between them. This CDR3 spans 12 amino acids.

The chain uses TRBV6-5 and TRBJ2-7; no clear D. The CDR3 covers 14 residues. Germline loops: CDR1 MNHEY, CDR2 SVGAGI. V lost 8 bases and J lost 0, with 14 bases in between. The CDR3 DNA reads TGTGCCAGCCTCCCGAATACAAACTCCTACGAGCAGTACTTC. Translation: CASLPNTNSYEQYF.